The T cell receptor beta chain described here comes from a study of shared clonotypes between healthy human individuals. Source study methods: Filtering differed, since immunoSEQ gave only junction sequences and no quality scores. The assay was immunoSEQ multiplex PCR, and TCRdb's table has in-frame clones only and misses some. The V and J calls and clone size are taken from that table; D and trimming were inferred from the DNA. The data show about 480,000 clones, about 79% seen once. CDR1 is SGHRS and CDR2 is YFSETQ in the germline V gene. V was pared by 4 bases and J by 0 bases, with 13 bases between. The CDR3 sequence is 15 residues long. Study results and limitations: An effect of sequencing depth on clonotype sharing among donors was expected. Researchers sampled blood only, noting tissue repertoires likely differ.

This clone showed up just a few times. Its antigen is not identified. The V gene is TRBV5-1, the J gene TRBJ1-1; TRBD1 might be the D (6 bases). The sample taken for sequencing was PBMCs. The receptor was isolated from a woman in her thirties or forties in good health. Some clones in this sample may be carry-over from other donors' samples. CDR3 amino acids: CASSPSGGLNTEAFF. The CDR3 bases are TGCGCCAGCAGCCCCAGCGGGGGGCTGAACACTGAAGCTTTCTTT.